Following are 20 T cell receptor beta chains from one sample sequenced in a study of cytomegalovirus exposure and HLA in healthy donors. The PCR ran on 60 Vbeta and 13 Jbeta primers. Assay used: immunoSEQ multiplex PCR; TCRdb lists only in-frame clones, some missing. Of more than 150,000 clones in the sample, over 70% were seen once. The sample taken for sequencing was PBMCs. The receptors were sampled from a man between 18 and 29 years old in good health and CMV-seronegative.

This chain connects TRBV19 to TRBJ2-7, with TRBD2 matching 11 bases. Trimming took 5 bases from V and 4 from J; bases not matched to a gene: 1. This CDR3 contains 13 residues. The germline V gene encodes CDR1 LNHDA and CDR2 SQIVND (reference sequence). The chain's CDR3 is CASSGTSGYEQYF. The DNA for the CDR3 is TGTGCCAGTAGTGGGACTAGCGGATACGAGCAGTACTTC.

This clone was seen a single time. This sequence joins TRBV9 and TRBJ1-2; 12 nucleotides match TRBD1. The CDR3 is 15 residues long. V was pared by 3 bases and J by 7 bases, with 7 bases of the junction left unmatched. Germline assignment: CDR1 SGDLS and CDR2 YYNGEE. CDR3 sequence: CASSERGQGAVGYTF. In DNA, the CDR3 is TGTGCCAGCAGCGAGAGGGGACAGGGGGCGGTTGGCTACACCTTC.

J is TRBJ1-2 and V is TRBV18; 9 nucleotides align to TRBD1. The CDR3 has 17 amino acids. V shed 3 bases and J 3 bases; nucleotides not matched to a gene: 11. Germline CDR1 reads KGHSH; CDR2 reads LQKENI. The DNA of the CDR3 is TGTGCCAGCTCACCTTCCGGGACAGGGTTTGTCGACTATGGCTACACCTTC. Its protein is CASSPSGTGFVDYGYTF.

The CDR3 nucleotides are TGTGCCAGCTCACACTCGGGACAGGCCAATCAGCCCCAGCATTTT. It translates to CASSHSGQANQPQHF. The gene calls are TRBV18 and TRBJ1-5; 8 nucleotides line up with TRBD1. CDR3 length equals 15 residues. V trimming: 4 bases; J trimming: 3 bases; junction bases outside the gene matches: 5. Germline CDR1 and CDR2: KGHSH and LQKENI.

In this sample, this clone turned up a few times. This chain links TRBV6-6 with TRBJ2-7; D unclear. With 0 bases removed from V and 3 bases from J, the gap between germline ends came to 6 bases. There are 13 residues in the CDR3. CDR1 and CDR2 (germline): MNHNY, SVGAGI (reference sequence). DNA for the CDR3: TGTGCCAGCAGTTACTCGGCAGGCTACGAGCAGTACTTC. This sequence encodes CASSYSAGYEQYF.

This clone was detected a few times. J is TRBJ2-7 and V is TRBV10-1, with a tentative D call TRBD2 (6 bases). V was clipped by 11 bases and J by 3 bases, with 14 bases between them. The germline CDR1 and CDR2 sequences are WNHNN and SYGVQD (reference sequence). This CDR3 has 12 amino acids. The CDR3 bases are TGCGCCGCTCTAGCGTCGGGCTACGAGCAGTACTTC. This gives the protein CAALASGYEQYF.

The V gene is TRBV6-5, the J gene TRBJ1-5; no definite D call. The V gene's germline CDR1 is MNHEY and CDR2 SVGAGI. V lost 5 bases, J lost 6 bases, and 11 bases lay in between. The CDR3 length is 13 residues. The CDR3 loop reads CASSALSIQPQHF. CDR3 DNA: TGTGCCAGCAGTGCCCTTAGTATTCAGCCCCAGCATTTT.

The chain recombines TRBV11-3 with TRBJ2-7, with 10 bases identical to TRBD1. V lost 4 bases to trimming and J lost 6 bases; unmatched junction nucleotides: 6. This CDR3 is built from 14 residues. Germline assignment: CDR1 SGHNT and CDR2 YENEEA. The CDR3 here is CASSSGTGVLEQYF. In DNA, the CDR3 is TGTGCCAGCAGCTCCGGGACAGGGGTGCTCGAGCAGTACTTC.

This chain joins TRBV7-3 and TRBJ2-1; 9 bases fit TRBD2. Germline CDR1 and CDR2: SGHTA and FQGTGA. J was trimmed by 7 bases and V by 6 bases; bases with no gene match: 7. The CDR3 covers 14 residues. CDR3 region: CASSPAGGRNEQFF. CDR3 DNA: TGTGCCAGCAGTCCAGCGGGGGGCCGGAATGAGCAGTTCTTC.

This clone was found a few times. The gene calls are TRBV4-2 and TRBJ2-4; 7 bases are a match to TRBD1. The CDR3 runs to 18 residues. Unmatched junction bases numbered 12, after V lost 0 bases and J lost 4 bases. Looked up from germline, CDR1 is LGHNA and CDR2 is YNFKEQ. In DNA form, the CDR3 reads TGTGCCAGCAGCCAAGATCGCACCGGGACAGCCATTAAAAACATTCAGTACTTC. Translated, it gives CASSQDRTGTAIKNIQYF.

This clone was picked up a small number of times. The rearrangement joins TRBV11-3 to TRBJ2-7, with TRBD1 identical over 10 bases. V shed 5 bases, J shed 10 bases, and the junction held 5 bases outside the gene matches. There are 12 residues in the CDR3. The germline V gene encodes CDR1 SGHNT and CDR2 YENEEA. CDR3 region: CASSADRGRQYF. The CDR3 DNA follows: TGTGCCAGCAGCGCTGACAGGGGGCGACAGTACTTC.

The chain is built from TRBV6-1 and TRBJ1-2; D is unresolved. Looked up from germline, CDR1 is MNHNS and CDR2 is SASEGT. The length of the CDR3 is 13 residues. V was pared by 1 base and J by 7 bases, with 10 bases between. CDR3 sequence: CASSEDGPGGYTF. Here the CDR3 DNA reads TGTGCCAGCAGTGAAGATGGTCCGGGTGGCTACACCTTC.

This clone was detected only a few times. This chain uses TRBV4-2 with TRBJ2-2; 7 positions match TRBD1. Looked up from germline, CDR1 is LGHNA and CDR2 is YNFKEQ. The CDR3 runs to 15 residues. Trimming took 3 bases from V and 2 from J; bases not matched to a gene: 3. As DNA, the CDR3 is TGTGCCAGCAGCCACAGACAGGGAAACACCGGGGAGCTGTTTTTT. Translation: CASSHRQGNTGELFF.

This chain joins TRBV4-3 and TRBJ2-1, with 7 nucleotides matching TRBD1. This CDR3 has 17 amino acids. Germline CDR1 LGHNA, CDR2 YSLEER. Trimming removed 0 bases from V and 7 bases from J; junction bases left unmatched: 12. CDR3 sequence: CASSQDWDSSLSNEQFF. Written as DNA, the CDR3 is TGCGCCAGCAGCCAAGATTGGGACAGCTCCCTCTCTAATGAGCAGTTCTTC.

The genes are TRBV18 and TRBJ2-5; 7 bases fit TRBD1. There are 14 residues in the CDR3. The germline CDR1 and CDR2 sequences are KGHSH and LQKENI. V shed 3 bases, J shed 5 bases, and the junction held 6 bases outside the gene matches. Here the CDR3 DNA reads TGTGCCAGCTCACCCCAGGGGGTTGGCGAGACCCAGTACTTC. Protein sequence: CASSPQGVGETQYF.

The CDR3 DNA sequence: TGTGCCAGCAGCGACTGGCGGTACCAAGAGACCCAGTACTTC. This sequence encodes CASSDWRYQETQYF. The rearrangement joins TRBV2 to TRBJ2-5; no firm D call. V lost 6 bases, J lost 0 bases, and 11 bases lay in between. The CDR3 is 14 amino acids. Germline assignment: CDR1 SNHLY and CDR2 FYNNEI.

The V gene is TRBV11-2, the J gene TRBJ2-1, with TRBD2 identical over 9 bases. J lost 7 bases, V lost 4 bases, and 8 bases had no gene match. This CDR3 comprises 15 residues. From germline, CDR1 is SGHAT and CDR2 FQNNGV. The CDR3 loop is CASSSGGLAGNEQFF. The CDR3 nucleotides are TGTGCCAGCAGCTCGGGGGGGCTAGCGGGGAATGAGCAGTTCTTC.

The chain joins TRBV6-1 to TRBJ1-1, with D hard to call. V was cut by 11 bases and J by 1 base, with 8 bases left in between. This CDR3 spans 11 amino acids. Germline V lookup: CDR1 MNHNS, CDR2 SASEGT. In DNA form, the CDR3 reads TGTGCCCTTCAGCGGAACACTGAAGCTTTCTTT. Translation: CALQRNTEAFF.

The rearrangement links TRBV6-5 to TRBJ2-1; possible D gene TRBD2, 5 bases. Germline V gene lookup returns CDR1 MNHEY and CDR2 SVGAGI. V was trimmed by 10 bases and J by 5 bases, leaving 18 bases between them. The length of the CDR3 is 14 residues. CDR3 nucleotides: TGTGCCACTGTAGGACCGGGAACCCACAATGAGCAGTTCTTC. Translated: CATVGPGTHNEQFF.

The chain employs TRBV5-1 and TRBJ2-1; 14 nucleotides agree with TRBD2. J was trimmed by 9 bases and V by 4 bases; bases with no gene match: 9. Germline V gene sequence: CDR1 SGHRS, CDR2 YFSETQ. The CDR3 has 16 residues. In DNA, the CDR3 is TGCGCCAGCAGCCCCTCGACTAGCGGGAGGGCGGGTGAGCAGTTCTTC. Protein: CASSPSTSGRAGEQFF.